This entry features one T cell receptor beta chain sequence. Its antigen is not known. Sequencing was performed with immunoSEQ multiplex PCR; in TCRdb, only in-frame clones are kept and a portion is missing. In the table there are under 95,000 clones, 80% to 90% of which are singletons. The data originate from a study of PD-1 blockade in mismatch repair-deficient tumors. CDR3 length equals 13 residues. V lost 0 bases, J lost 8 bases, and 8 bases lay in between. Germline CDR1 reads SGHTA; CDR2 reads FQGNSA. Study-wide results and limits: Tumor-resident clones, often absent from pretreatment blood, expanded after pembrolizumab and then contracted.

PCR or immunohistochemistry showed mismatch repair deficiency in every enrolled patient. A few pembrolizumab responders had their TCRs sequenced. This sequence originates from an adult with mismatch repair-deficient cancer. The chain recombines TRBV7-2 with TRBJ2-1, with D tentatively TRBD1 (5 bases). The specimen was peripheral blood, collected 44 weeks after starting pembrolizumab. In DNA form, the CDR3 reads TGTGCCAGCAGCTTAGCGCTCAGGGATGAGCAGTTCTTC. Protein: CASSLALRDEQFF.